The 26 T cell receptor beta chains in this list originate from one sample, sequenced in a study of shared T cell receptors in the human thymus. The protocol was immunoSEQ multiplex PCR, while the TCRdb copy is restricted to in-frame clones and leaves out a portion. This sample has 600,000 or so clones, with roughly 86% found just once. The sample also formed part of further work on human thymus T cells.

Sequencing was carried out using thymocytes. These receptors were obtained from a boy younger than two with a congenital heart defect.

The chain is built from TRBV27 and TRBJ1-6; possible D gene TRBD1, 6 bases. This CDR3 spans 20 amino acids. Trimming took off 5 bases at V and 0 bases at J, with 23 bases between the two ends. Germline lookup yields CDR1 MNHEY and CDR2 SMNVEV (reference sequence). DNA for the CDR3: TGTGCCAGCAGTCCTATCTCAGGGGAAGGGGCGAGCTCCTATAATTCACCCCTCCACTTT. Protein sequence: CASSPISGEGASSYNSPLHF.

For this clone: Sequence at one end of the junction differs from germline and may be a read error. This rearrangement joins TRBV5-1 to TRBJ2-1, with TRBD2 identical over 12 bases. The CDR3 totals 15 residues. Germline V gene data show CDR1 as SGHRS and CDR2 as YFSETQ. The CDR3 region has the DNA TGCGCCAGCAGATTGGGACTAGCGGGCAACAATGAGCAGTTCTTC. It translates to CASRLGLAGNNEQFF.

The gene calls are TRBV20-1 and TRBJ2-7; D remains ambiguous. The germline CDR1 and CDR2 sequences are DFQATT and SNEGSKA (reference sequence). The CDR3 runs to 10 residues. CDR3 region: CKATIGEQYF. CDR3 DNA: TGCAAGGCCACGATCGGGGAGCAGTACTTC.

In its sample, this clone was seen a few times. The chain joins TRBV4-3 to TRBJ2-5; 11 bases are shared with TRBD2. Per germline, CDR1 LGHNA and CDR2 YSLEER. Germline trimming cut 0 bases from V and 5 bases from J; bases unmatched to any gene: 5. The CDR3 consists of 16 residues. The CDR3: CASSQDGLAGGETQYF. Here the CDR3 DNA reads TGCGCCAGCAGCCAAGATGGGCTAGCGGGGGGTGAGACCCAGTACTTC.

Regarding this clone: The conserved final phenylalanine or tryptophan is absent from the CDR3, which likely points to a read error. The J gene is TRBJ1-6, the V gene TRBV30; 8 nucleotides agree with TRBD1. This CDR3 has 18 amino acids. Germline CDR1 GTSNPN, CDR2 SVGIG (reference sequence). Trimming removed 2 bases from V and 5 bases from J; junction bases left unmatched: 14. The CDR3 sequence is CAWSPRTGTNPNNSPLHL. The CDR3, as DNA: TGTGCCTGGAGTCCTCGGACAGGGACCAATCCCAATAATTCACCCCTCCACCTT.

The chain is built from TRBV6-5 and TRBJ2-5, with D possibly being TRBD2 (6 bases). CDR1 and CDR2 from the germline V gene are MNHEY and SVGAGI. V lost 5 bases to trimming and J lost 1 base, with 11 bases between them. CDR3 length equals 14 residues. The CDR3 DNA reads TGTGCCAGCAGTACCTTGGGGGGCCAAGAGACCCAGTACTTC. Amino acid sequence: CASSTLGGQETQYF.

CDR3 region: CASTRTGGTEAFF. Written as DNA, the CDR3 is TGTGCCAGTACCAGGACAGGGGGCACTGAAGCTTTCTTT. The chain couples TRBV19 to TRBJ1-1, with 10 nucleotides matching TRBD1. After removal of 7 bases from V and 4 bases from J, the junction contained 3 bases not matched to a gene. The CDR3 covers 13 residues. The germline V gene has CDR1 LNHDA and CDR2 SQIVND (reference sequence). The full variable domain, its missing parts supplied by reference TRBV19 and TRBJ1-1, is DGGITQSPKYLFRKEGQNVTLSCEQNLNHDAMYWYRQDPGQGLRLIYYSQIVNDFQKGDIAEGYSVSREKKESFPLTVTSAQKNPTAFYLCASTRTGGTEAFFGQGTRLTVV.

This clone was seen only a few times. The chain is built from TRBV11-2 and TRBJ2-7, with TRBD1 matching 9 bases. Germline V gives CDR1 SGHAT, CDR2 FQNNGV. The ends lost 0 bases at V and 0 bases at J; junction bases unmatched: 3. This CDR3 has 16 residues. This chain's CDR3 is CASSLDPGQGSYEQYF. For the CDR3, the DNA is TGTGCCAGCAGCTTAGATCCGGGACAGGGCTCCTACGAGCAGTACTTC.

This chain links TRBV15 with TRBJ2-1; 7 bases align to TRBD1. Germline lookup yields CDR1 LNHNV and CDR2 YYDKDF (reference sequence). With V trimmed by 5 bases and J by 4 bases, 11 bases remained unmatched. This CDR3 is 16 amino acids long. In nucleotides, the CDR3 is TGTGCCACCAGCTCACGCCTGGACAGGCTATACAATGAGCAGTTCTTC. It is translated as CATSSRLDRLYNEQFF.

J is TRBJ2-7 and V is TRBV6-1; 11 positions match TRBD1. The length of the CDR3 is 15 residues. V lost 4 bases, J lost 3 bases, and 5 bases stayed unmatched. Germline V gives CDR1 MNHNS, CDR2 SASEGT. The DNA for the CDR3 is TGTGCCAGCAGTGGCGGACAGGGGGCCAGCTACGAGCAGTACTTC. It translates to CASSGGQGASYEQYF.

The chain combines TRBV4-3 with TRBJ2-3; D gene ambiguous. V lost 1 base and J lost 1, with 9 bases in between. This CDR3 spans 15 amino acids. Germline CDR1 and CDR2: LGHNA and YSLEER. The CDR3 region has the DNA TGCGCCAGCAGCCAAGGGGTTGGGCGCACAGATACGCAGTATTTT. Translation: CASSQGVGRTDTQYF.

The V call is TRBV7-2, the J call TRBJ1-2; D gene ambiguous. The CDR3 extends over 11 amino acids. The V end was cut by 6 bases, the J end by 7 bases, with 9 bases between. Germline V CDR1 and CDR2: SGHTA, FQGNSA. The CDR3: CASSPFLGYTF. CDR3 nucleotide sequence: TGTGCCAGCAGTCCTTTCCTTGGCTACACCTTC.

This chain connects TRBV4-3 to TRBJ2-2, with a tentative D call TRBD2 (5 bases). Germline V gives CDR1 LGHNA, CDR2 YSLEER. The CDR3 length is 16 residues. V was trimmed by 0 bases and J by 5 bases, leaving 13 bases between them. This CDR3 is CASSQDGRVGTGELFF. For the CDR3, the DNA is TGCGCCAGCAGCCAAGACGGGCGGGTAGGGACCGGGGAGCTGTTTTTT.

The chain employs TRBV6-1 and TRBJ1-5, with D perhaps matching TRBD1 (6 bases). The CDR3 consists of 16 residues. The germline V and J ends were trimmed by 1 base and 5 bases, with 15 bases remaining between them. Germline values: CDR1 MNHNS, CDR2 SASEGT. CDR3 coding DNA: TGTGCCAGCAGTGAAGAGCTTTCAGGGGTGGATCAGCCCCAGCATTTT. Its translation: CASSEELSGVDQPQHF.

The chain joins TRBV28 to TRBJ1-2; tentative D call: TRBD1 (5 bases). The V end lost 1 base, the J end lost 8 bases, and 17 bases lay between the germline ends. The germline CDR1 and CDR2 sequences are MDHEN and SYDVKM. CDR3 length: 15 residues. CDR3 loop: CASSLSWPGQEGYTF. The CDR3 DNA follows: TGTGCCAGCAGTTTATCGTGGCCAGGACAAGAGGGCTACACCTTC.

The CDR3 region has the DNA TGTGCCAGCAGACCCGGAAGCGGGCAATATCCGACCTACGAGCAGTACTTC. Protein sequence: CASRPGSGQYPTYEQYF. The V and J genes are TRBV28 and TRBJ2-7; D is perhaps TRBD2 (6 bases). Germline loops: CDR1 MDHEN, CDR2 SYDVKM. CDR3 length: 17 residues. Trimming left V 6 bases short and J 2 bases short, with 23 bases between.

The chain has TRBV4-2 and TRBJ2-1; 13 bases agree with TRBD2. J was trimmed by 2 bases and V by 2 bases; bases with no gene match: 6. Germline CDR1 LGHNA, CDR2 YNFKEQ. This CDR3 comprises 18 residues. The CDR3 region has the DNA TGTGCCAGCAGCCAACCGGGACTAGCGGGGCCGGCCTACAATGAGCAGTTCTTC. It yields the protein CASSQPGLAGPAYNEQFF.

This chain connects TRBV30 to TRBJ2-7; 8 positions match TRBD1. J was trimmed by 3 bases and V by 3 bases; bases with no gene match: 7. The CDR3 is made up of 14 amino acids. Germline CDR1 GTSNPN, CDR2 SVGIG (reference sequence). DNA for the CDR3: TGTGCCTGGAGGGAACGAACAGGGGGCTACGAGCAGTACTTC. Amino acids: CAWRERTGGYEQYF. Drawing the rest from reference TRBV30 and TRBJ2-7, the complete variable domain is SQTIHQWPATLVQPVGSPLSLECTVEGTSNPNLYWYRQAAGRGLQLLFYSVGIGQISSEVPQNLSASRPQDRQFILSSKKLLLSDSGFYLCAWRERTGGYEQYFGPGTRLTVT.

Here the CDR3 DNA reads TGTGCCAGCTCGCGGACAAGCAATAATTCACCCCTCCACTTT. Translation gives CASSRTSNNSPLHF. The V call is TRBV6-6, the J call TRBJ1-6; TRBD1 might be the D (5 bases). The germline CDR1 and CDR2 sequences are MNHNY and SVGAGI (reference sequence). V lost 8 bases to trimming and J lost 5 bases, with 13 bases between them. The CDR3 spans 14 residues.

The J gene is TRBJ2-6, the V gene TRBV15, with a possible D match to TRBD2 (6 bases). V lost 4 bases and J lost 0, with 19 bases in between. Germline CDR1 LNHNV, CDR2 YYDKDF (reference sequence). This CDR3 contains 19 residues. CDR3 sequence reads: CATSTPWGVPSSGANVLTF. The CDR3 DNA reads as TGTGCCACCAGCACCCCTTGGGGGGTCCCATCCTCTGGGGCCAACGTCCTGACTTTC.

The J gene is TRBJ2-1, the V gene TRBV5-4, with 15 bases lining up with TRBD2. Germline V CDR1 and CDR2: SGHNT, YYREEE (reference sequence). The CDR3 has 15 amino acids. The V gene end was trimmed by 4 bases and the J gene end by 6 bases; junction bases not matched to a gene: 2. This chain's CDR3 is CASSPGLAGGNEQFF. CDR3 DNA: TGTGCCAGCAGCCCGGGACTAGCGGGGGGCAATGAGCAGTTCTTC.

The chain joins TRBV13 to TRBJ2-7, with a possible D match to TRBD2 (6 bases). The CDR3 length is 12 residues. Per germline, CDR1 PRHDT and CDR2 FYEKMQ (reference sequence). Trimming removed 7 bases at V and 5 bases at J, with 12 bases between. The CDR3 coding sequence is TGTGCCAGCACCCGACGGGGGAACGAGCAGTACTTC. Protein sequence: CASTRRGNEQYF.

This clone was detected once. The CDR3 is CASELGAGYGYTF. Here the CDR3 DNA reads TGTGCCAGCGAGCTAGGGGCGGGGTATGGCTACACCTTC. The V and J genes are TRBV28 and TRBJ1-2; the D gene is possibly TRBD1 (5 bases). This CDR3 region has 13 residues. The V gene's germline CDR1 is MDHEN and CDR2 SYDVKM. The V gene lost 8 bases and the J gene lost 5 bases, with 15 bases spanning the gap.

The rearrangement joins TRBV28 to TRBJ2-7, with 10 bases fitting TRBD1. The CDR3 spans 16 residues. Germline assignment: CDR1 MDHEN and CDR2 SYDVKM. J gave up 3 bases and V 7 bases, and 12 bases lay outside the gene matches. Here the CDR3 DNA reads TGTGCCAGCACCCCTCCCGGGACAGGGGCGGACTACGAGCAGTACTTC. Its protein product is CASTPPGTGADYEQYF.

The CDR3 here is CASSEVSEENTEAFF. CDR3 coding DNA: TGTGCCAGCAGTGAAGTCTCGGAGGAGAACACTGAAGCTTTCTTT. This chain connects TRBV25-1 to TRBJ1-1, with D unclear. Per the germline V gene, CDR1 is MGHDK and CDR2 is SYGVNS. The CDR3 covers 15 residues. Between the trimmed V and J ends, which lost 2 bases and 1 base, there was a span of 11 bases.

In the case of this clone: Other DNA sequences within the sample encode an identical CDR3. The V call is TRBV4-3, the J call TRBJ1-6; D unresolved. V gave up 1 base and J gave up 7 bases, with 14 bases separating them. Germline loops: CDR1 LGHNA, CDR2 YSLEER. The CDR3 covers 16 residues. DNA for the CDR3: TGCGCCAGCAGCCAAGTTTGGGGAGGTCACAATTCACCCCTCCACTTT. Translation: CASSQVWGGHNSPLHF.